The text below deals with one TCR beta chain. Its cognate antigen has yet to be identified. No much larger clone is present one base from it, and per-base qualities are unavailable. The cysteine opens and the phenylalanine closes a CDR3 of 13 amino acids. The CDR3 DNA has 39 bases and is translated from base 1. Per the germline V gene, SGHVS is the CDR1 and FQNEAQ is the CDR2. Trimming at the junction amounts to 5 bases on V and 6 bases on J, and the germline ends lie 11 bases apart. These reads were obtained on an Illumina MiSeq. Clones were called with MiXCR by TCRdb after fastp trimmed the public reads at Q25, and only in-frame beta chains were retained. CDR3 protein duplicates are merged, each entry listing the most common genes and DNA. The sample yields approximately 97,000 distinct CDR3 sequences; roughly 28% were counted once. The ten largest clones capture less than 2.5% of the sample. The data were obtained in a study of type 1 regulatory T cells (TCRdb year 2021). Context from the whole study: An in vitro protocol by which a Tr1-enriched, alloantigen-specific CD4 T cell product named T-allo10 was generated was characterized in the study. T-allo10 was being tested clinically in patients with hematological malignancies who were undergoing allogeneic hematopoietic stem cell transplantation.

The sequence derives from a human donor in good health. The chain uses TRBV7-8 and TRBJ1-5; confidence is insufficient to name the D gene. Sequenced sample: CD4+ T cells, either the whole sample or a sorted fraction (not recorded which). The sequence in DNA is TGTGCCAGCAGCATGATAATCTCTCAGCCCCAGCATTTT. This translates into CASSMIISQPQHF.